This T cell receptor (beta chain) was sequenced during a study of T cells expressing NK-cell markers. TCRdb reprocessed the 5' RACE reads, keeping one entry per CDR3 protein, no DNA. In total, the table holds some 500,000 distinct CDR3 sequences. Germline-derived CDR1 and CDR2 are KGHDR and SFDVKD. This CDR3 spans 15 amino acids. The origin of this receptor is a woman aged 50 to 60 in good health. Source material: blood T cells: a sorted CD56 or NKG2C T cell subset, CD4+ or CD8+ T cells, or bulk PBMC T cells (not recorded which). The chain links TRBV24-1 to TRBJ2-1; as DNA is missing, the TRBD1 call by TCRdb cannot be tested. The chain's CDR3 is CATSESDRGKNEQFF.